These T cell receptor beta chains were read from a single sample in a study of cytomegalovirus exposure and HLA in healthy donors. TCRdb's table, derived via immunoSEQ multiplex PCR, lists solely in-frame clones and lacks some. The table lists about 120,000 clones, roughly 80% of them singletons. Material for sequencing was PBMCs. The receptors were sampled from a man aged 30 to 45 in good health and CMV-seropositive. CDR3s include the opening cysteine and the closing phenylalanine or tryptophan. A D gene is named only where the DNA matches it firmly. Where a row states a size, it is once, few, many or the class of an expanded clone; other rows omit it.

j_call	clone_size	v_call	d_call	cdr3_nt	cdr3_aa
TRBJ1-2	-	TRBV4-1	TRBD1	TGCGCCAGCAGCCAAGAGGTGGGGCAGGGGGTCTATGGCTACACCTTC	CASSQEVGQGVYGYTF
TRBJ2-3	-	TRBV29-1	TRBD2	TGCAGCGTTGAAGGCGCGGGGGGGCGCGCAGATACGCAGTATTTT	CSVEGAGGRADTQYF
TRBJ2-6	-	TRBV25-1	-	TGTGCCAGCAGTGACTTACAGGGTTTTAGCTCTGGGGCCAACGTCCTGACTTTC	CASSDLQGFSSGANVLTF
TRBJ1-2	-	TRBV10-2	TRBD1	TGCGCCAGCAGTGAAGGAGGGGGCGCTTATGGCTACACCTTC	CASSEGGGAYGYTF
TRBJ2-6	-	TRBV28	-	TGTGCCAGCAGTTTATTCCCCCCCATCTCTGGGGCCAACGTCCTGACTTTC	CASSLFPPISGANVLTF
TRBJ1-2	few	TRBV5-6	-	TGTGCCAGCAGCCGCCCGGGCAGGGCGGATTATACTAACTATGGCTACACCTTC	CASSRPGRADYTNYGYTF
TRBJ1-2	-	TRBV14	TRBD1	TGTGCCAGCAGCCAAGGGACAGGCTATGGCTACACCTTC	CASSQGTGYGYTF
TRBJ1-2	few	TRBV7-3	TRBD1	TGTGCCAGCAGCCCCGGACAGGGAAAATATGGCTACACCTTC	CASSPGQGKYGYTF
TRBJ1-5	-	TRBV21-1	-	TGTGCCAGCAGCAAAGGGTGGAGGGATACGAGCAATCAGCCCCAGCATTTT	CASSKGWRDTSNQPQHF
TRBJ1-3	-	TRBV2	-	TGTGCCAGCAAGGGACAACCGAACTCTGGAAACACCATATATTTT	CASKGQPNSGNTIYF
TRBJ2-5	-	TRBV29-1	TRBD1	TGCAGCGTTCAGGGGGACAGGGGAGGTCAAGAGACCCAGTACTTC	CSVQGDRGGQETQYF
TRBJ2-1	few	TRBV6-4	TRBD1	TGTGCCAGCAGTGACGGGGACAGCAATGAGCAGTTCTTC	CASSDGDSNEQFF
TRBJ2-3	-	TRBV6-4	-	TGTGCCAGCAGTGGCCAGGCAGGAGATACGCAGTATTTT	CASSGQAGDTQYF
TRBJ2-5	-	TRBV28	-	TGTGCCAGCAAGATGTGGGGGGAAGAGACCCAGTACTTC	CASKMWGEETQYF
TRBJ2-3	-	TRBV28	-	TGTGCCAGCAGTTTCGATACTGTGGCAGATACGCAGTATTTT	CASSFDTVADTQYF
TRBJ2-3	few	TRBV5-8	TRBD2	TGTGCCAGCAGCTGGGGACTAGCGGGGGGGATTAACACAGATACGCAGTATTTT	CASSWGLAGGINTDTQYF
TRBJ2-7	-	TRBV15	-	TGTGCCACCAGCTACAACAGGGGAGGAACATTTTTC	CATSYNRGGTFF
TRBJ1-1	-	TRBV9	-	TGTGCCAGCAGCGTAGGACACAGAGCTGGTACTGAAGCTTTCTTT	CASSVGHRAGTEAFF
TRBJ1-2	-	TRBV18	TRBD1	TGTGCCAGCTCACCAGACAGGGGAGATGGCTACACCTTC	CASSPDRGDGYTF
TRBJ2-1	-	TRBV10-3	-	TGTGCCATCAGTGGCGGACAGCTTAACAATGAGCAGTTCTTC	CAISGGQLNNEQFF
TRBJ2-7	-	TRBV5-1	-	TGCGCCAGCAGCTCCGCCACTTCCTACGAGCAGTACTTC	CASSSATSYEQYF
TRBJ2-1	-	TRBV10-3	TRBD2	TGTGCCATCAAACTGGACGGCGGGGGTTTGGGTGAGCAGTTCTTC	CAIKLDGGGLGEQFF
TRBJ2-5	-	TRBV7-8	-	TGTGCCAGCAGCTCACCCCAGGAGACCCAGTACTTC	CASSSPQETQYF
TRBJ2-2	-	TRBV2	TRBD1	TGTGCCAGCAGTAAGGAGACAGGGGACTACACCGGGGAGCTGTTTTTT	CASSKETGDYTGELFF
TRBJ2-2	-	TRBV18	-	TGTGCCAGCTCACTAGATCGGGGGATCAAGAACACCGGGGAGCTGTTTTTT	CASSLDRGIKNTGELFF
TRBJ2-5	-	TRBV6-5	-	TGTGCCAGCAGTTACGGGTTTGCCAGGCCCGATGAGACCCAGTACTTC	CASSYGFARPDETQYF
TRBJ1-4	-	TRBV23-1	-	TGCGCCAGCAGTCGAAAGGACAAGGCTAATGAAAAACTGTTTTTT	CASSRKDKANEKLFF